These 13 T cell receptor beta chains were sequenced from one sample in a study of vaccination and CD4 T cells after COVID-19 (dated by TCRdb to the early 2020s). No antigen is known for these receptors. Read against the paper, the sample's treatment or condition label means: roughly ten-day PBMC culture with coronavirus spike peptide pools or control peptides (ViraFEST assay). Library preparation employed PCR. Sequenced on an Illumina iSeq 100. DNA from cultured CD4+ T cells underwent TCR sequencing with the Oncomine TCR Beta short-read assay at the Johns Hopkins FTIC core. TCRdb redid the processing of the public reads, applying fastp at Q25 and MiXCR, and retained in-frame beta chains. When rows share a CDR3 protein, they turn into one entry using the most common DNA and genes. Recorded for this sample are 8,500 to 13,000 distinct CDR3 sequences; 77% of them occurred a single time. The ten largest make up around 20% of the sample.

Sequencing was carried out using CD4+ T cells from blood, cultured in vitro. Receptors originate from a human donor who had recovered from COVID-19.

This chain connects TRBV7-9 to TRBJ1-2, with D unresolved. The CDR3 has 12 amino acids. CDR1 is SEHNR and CDR2 is FQNEAQ in the germline V gene (reference sequence). Trimming removed 5 bases from V and 8 bases from J, with 12 bases in between. The CDR3 coding sequence is TGTGCCAGCAGCCTCGGGGTTAACGGCTACACCTTC. As protein: CASSLGVNGYTF.

A few counts support this clonotype. This chain uses TRBV19 with TRBJ1-2; TRBD1 matches 7 bases. The CDR3 is 15 residues long. After removal of 1 base from V and 4 bases from J, the junction contained 6 bases not matched to a gene. Germline CDR1 is LNHDA and CDR2 is SQIVND (reference sequence). The CDR3 nucleotides are TGTGCCAGTAGTATAGGCTGGGACAGCATCTATGGCTACACCTTC. Translating gives CASSIGWDSIYGYTF.

The chain carries TRBV7-2 and TRBJ2-7; D possibly corresponds to TRBD2 (5 bases). This CDR3 contains 14 residues. Trimming took off 2 bases at V and 2 bases at J, with 10 bases between the two ends. From germline, CDR1 is SGHTA and CDR2 FQGNSA. The CDR3 here is CASSLLSGPYEQYF. The CDR3 DNA reads TGTGCCAGCAGCTTACTAAGCGGCCCCTACGAGCAGTACTTC.

This chain connects TRBV7-2 to TRBJ2-7; either TRBD1 or TRBD2 may supply D (5 bases each). Per the germline V gene, CDR1 is SGHTA and CDR2 is FQGNSA. CDR3 size: 15 residues. The germline V and J ends were trimmed by 5 bases and 2 bases, with 16 bases remaining between them. CDR3 nucleotide sequence: TGTGCCAGCAGCGGGCAAGGGGACGTCACCTACGAGCAGTACTTC. This encodes CASSGQGDVTYEQYF.

The chain combines TRBV7-2 with TRBJ1-2; weak D call: TRBD1 (5 bases). Germline V CDR1 and CDR2: SGHTA, FQGNSA. This CDR3 has 14 residues. V lost 2 bases and J 6 bases, leaving 13 bases between the germline ends. CDR3 bases: TGTGCCAGCAGCTTAAGGCGCCAGGGTCATGGCTACACCTTC. Its protein is CASSLRRQGHGYTF.

The rearrangement uses TRBV7-6 and TRBJ1-1, with 10 bases aligning to TRBD1. This CDR3 is built from 16 residues. Germline trimming cut 6 bases from V and 1 base from J; bases unmatched to any gene: 8. Germline CDR1 SGHVS, CDR2 FNYEAQ. CDR3 region: CASSSGTGAANTEAFF. CDR3 coding DNA: TGTGCCAGCAGTTCCGGGACAGGGGCCGCGAACACTGAAGCTTTCTTT. The full variable domain, rest sourced from reference TRBV7-6 and TRBJ1-1, is GAGVSQSPRYKVTKRGQDVALRCDPISGHVSLYWYRQALGQGPEFLTYFNYEAQQDKSGLPNDRFSAERPEGSISTLTIQRTEQRDSAMYRCASSSGTGAANTEAFFGQGTRLTVV.

The chain employs TRBV28 and TRBJ1-1; TRBD1 is a possible D gene (5 bases). The CDR3 has 15 residues. Trimming took 5 bases from V and 1 from J, leaving 14 bases between them. Germline V CDR1 and CDR2: MDHEN, SYDVKM. In nucleotides, the CDR3 is TGTGCCAGCAGTCTACCTGCCGACAGGAACACTGAAGCTTTCTTT. It yields the protein CASSLPADRNTEAFF.

The CDR3 here is CASSGVGILEQYF. The CDR3 nucleotides are TGTGCCAGCAGTGGGGTGGGCATTCTCGAGCAGTACTTC. This rearrangement joins TRBV2 to TRBJ2-7; D is ambiguous. Germline lookup yields CDR1 SNHLY and CDR2 FYNNEI. The CDR3 runs 13 residues. Trimming left V 4 bases short and J 6 bases short, with 13 bases between. Full variable domain (rest looked up from reference TRBV2 and TRBJ2-7): EPEVTQTPSHQVTQMGQEVILRCVPISNHLYFYWYRQILGQKVEFLVSFYNNEISEKSEIFDDQFSVERPDGSNFTLKIRSTKLEDSAMYFCASSGVGILEQYFGPGTRLTVT.

The chain uses TRBV7-9 and TRBJ2-2; no clear D. This CDR3 spans 13 amino acids. With 5 bases removed from V and 4 bases from J, the gap between germline ends came to 8 bases. Germline values: CDR1 SEHNR, CDR2 FQNEAQ (reference sequence). CDR3 nucleotide sequence: TGTGCCAGCAGCCTCACGGGCACCGGGGAGCTGTTTTTT. This translates into CASSLTGTGELFF.

The chain uses TRBV25-1 and TRBJ1-5; TRBD1 matches 7 bases. Trimming removed 3 bases from V and 4 bases from J; junction bases left unmatched: 3. The germline V gene has CDR1 MGHDK and CDR2 SYGVNS. The CDR3 totals 14 residues. The chain's CDR3 is CASSDAGGNQPQHF. In DNA form, the CDR3 reads TGTGCCAGCAGTGATGCAGGGGGGAATCAGCCCCAGCATTTT.

The chain joins TRBV7-2 to TRBJ2-1; D uncertain. The CDR3 sequence is 15 residues long. The V end was cut by 6 bases, the J end by 4 bases, with 16 bases between. Germline V gene lookup returns CDR1 SGHTA and CDR2 FQGNSA. As DNA, the CDR3 is TGTGCCAGCAGGAAAACAGTGACCCTTTACAATGAGCAGTTCTTC. This gives the protein CASRKTVTLYNEQFF.

The chain has TRBV29-1 and TRBJ2-5; no definite D call. The germline V and J ends were trimmed by 2 bases and 4 bases, with 11 bases remaining between them. Germline V gene data show CDR1 as SQVTM and CDR2 as ANQGSEA. The CDR3 totals 13 residues. For the CDR3, the DNA is TGCAGCGTTGAAATCCCCCCGGGAGAGACCCAGTACTTC. Protein sequence: CSVEIPPGETQYF.

The chain combines TRBV18 with TRBJ1-2; D not resolved. V gave up 0 bases and J gave up 8 bases, with 7 bases separating them. The CDR3 consists of 12 residues. Germline CDR1 and CDR2: KGHSH and LQKENI. The CDR3 nucleotides read TGTGCCAGCTCACCACCAGGGAGCGGCTACACCTTC. It codes for CASSPPGSGYTF. Based on the CDR3 plus reference TRBV18 and TRBJ1-2, the full variable domain is NAGVMQNPRHLVRRRGQEARLRCSPMKGHSHVYWYRQLPEEGLKFMVYLQKENIIDESGMPKERFSAEFPKEGPSILRIQQVVRGDSAAYFCASSPPGSGYTFGSGTRLTVV.